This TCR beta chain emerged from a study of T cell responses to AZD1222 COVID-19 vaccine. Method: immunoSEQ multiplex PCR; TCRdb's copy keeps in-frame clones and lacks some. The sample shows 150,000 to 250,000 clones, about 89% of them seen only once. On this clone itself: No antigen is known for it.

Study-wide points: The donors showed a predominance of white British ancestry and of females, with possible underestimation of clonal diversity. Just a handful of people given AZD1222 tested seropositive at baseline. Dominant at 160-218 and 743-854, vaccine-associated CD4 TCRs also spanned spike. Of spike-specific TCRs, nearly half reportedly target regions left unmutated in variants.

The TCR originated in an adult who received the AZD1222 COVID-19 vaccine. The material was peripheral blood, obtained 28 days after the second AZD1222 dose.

CDR3 loop: CASSIAARRPQHF. In DNA form, the CDR3 reads TGTGCCAGTAGTATAGCGGCCCGGCGGCCCCAGCATTTT. The chain recombines TRBV19 with TRBJ1-5; no definite D call. This CDR3 contains 13 residues. The V end lost 1 base, the J end lost 9 bases, and 10 bases lay between the germline ends. Germline CDR1 is LNHDA and CDR2 is SQIVND (reference sequence).